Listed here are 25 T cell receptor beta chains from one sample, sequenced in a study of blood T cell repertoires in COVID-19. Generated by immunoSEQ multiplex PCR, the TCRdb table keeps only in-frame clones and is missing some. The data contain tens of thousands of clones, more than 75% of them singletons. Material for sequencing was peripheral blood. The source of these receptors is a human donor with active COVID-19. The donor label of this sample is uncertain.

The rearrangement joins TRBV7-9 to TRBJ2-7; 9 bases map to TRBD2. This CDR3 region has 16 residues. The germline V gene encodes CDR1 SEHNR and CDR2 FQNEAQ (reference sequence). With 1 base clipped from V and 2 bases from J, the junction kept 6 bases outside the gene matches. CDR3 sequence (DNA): TGTGCCAGCAGCTTAGTAGCGGGGGCCGAGCCCTACGAGCAGTACTTC. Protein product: CASSLVAGAEPYEQYF.

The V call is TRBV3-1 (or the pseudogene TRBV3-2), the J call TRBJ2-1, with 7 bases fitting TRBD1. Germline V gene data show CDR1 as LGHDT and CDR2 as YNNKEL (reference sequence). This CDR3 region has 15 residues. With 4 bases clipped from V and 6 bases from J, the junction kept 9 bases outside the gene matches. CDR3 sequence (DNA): TGTGCCAGCAGCCGAAACCGGGACAGTTTCAATGAGCAGTTCTTC. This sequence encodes CASSRNRDSFNEQFF.

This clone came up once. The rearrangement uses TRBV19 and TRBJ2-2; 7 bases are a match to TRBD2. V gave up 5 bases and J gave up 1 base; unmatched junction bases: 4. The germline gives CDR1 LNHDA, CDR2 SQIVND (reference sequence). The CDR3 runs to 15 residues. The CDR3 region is CASSQAGLNTGELFF. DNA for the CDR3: TGTGCCAGTAGTCAAGCGGGACTGAACACCGGGGAGCTGTTTTTT.

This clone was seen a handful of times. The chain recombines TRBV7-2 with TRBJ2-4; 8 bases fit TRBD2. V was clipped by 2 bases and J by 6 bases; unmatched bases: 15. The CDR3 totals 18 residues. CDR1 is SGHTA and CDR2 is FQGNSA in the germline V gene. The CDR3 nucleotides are TGTGCCAGCAGCTTACAGGGCAGCCGGGGGGGCCTCTTAAACATTCAGTACTTC. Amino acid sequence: CASSLQGSRGGLLNIQYF.

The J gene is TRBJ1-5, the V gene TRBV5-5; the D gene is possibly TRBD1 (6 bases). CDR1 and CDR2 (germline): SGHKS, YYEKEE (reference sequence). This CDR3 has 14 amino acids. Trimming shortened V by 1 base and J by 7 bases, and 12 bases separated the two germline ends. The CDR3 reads CASSLTGSQQPQHF. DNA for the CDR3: TGTGCCAGCAGCTTGACAGGGTCGCAGCAGCCCCAGCATTTT.

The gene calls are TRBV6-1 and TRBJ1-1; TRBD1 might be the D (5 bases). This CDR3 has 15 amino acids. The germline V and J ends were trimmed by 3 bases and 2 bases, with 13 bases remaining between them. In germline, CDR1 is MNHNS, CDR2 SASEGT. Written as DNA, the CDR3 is TGTGCCAGCAGTGACACAGGTACGCCTAACACTGAAGCTTTCTTT. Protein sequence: CASSDTGTPNTEAFF.

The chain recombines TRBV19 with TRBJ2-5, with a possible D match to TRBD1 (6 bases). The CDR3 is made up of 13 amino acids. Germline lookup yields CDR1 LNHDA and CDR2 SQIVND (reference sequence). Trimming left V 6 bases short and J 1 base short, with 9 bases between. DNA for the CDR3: TGTGCCAGTAGCAGACAGGTCCAAGAGACCCAGTACTTC. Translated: CASSRQVQETQYF.

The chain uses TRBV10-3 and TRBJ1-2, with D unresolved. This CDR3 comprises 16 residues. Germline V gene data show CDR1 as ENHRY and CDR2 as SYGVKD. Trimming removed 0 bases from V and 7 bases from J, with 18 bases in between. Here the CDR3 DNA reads TGTGCCATCAGTGAGTCAATCGGTGGTGGGGAGGTTGGCTACACCTTC. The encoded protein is CAISESIGGGEVGYTF.

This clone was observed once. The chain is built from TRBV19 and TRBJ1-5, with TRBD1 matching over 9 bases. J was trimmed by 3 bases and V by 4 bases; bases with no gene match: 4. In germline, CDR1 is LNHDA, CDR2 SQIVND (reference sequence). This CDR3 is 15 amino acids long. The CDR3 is CASSKDRGDNQPQHF. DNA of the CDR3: TGTGCCAGTAGTAAAGACAGGGGGGACAATCAGCCCCAGCATTTT.

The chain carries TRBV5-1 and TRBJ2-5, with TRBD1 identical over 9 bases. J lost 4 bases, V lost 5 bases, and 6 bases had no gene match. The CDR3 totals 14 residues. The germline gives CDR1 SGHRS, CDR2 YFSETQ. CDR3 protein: CASRNTGGAETQYF. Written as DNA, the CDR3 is TGCGCCAGCAGAAATACAGGGGGCGCAGAGACCCAGTACTTC.

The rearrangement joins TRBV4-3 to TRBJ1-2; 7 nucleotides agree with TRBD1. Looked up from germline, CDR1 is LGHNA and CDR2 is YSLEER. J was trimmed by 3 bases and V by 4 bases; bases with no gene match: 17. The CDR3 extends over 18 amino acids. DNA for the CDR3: TGCGCCAGCAGCCCCACCAGTCAGGGACAGTATAAGGACTATGGCTACACCTTC. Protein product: CASSPTSQGQYKDYGYTF.

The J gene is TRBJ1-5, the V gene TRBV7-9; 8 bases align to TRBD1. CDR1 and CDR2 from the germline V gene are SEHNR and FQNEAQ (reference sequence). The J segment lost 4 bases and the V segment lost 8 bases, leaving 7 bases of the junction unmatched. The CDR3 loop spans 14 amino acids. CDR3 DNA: TGTGCCAGCTCTACAGGGGGTTCAAATCAGCCCCAGCATTTT. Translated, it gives CASSTGGSNQPQHF. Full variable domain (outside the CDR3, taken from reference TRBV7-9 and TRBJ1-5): DTGVSQNPRHKITKRGQNVTFRCDPISEHNRLYWYRQTLGQGPEFLTYFQNEAQLEKSRLLSDRFSAERPKGSFSTLEIQRTEQGDSAMYLCASSTGGSNQPQHFGDGTRLSIL.

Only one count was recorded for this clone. Here the CDR3 DNA reads TGCGCCAGCGGCCTCTTAGTGCCGGGACTAGCGGCCACAGATACGCAGTATTTT. Encoded protein: CASGLLVPGLAATDTQYF. The chain is built from TRBV5-1 and TRBJ2-3, with TRBD2 matching over 11 bases. Trimming took 7 bases from V and 2 from J; bases not matched to a gene: 15. The CDR3 has 18 residues. CDR1 is SGHRS and CDR2 is YFSETQ in the germline V gene. The entire variable domain, with the rest obtained from reference TRBV5-1 and TRBJ2-3, is as follows: KAGVTQTPRYLIKTRGQQVTLSCSPISGHRSVSWYQQTPGQGLQFLFEYFSETQRNKGNFPGRFSGRQFSNSRSEMNVSTLELGDSALYLCASGLLVPGLAATDTQYFGPGTRLTVL.

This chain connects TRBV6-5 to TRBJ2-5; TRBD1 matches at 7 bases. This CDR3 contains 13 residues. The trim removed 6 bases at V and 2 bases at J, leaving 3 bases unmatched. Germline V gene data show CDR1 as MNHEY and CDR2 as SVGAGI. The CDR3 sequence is CASSPGQQETQYF. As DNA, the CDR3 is TGTGCCAGCAGCCCGGGACAGCAAGAGACCCAGTACTTC.

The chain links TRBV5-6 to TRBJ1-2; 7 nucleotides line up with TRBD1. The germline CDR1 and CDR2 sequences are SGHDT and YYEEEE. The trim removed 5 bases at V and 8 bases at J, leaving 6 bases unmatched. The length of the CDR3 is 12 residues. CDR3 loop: CASREGGWGYTF. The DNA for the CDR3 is TGTGCCAGCAGGGAAGGGGGCTGGGGCTACACCTTC.

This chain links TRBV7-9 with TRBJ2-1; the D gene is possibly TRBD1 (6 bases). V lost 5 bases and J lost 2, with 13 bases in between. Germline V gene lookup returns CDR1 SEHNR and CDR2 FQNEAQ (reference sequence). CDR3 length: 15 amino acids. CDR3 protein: CASSKGDPTYNEQFF. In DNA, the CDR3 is TGTGCCAGCAGCAAGGGGGACCCCACCTACAATGAGCAGTTCTTC.

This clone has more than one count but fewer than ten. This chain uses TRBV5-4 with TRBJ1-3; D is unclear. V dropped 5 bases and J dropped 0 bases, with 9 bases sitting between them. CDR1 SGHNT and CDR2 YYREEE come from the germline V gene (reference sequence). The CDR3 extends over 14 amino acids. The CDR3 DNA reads TGTGCCAGCAGTGACATCAACTCTGGAAACACCATATATTTT. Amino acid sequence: CASSDINSGNTIYF.

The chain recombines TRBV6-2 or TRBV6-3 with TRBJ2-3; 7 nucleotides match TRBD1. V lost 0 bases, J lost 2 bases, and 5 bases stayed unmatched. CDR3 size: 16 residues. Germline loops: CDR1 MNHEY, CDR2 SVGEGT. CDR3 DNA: TGTGCCAGCAGTTACTCGGGACAGTCCCCCACAGATACGCAGTATTTT. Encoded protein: CASSYSGQSPTDTQYF.

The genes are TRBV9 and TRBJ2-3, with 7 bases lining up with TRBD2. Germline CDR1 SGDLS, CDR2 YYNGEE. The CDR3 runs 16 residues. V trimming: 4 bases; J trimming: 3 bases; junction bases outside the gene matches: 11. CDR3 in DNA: TGTGCCAGCAGCCCGGGGCCCAGCGGGGAAACAGATACGCAGTATTTT. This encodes CASSPGPSGETDTQYF.

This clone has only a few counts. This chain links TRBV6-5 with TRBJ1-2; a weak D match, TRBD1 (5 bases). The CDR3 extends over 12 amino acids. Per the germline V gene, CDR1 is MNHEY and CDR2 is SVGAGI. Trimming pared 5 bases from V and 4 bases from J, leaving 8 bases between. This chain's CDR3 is CASSQTAYGYTF. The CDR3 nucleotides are TGTGCCAGCAGTCAGACAGCCTATGGCTACACCTTC.

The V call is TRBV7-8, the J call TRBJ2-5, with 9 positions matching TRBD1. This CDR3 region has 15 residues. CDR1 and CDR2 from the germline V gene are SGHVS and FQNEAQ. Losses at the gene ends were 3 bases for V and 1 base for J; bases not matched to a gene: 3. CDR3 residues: CASSFGQGSQETQYF. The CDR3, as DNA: TGTGCCAGCAGCTTCGGACAGGGGTCCCAAGAGACCCAGTACTTC.

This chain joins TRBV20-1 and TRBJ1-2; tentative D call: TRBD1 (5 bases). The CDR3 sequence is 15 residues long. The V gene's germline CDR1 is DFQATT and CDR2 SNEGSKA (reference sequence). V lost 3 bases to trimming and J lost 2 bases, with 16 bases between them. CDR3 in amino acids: CSASLTEGKNYGYTF. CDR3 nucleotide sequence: TGCAGTGCTAGTTTGACAGAAGGAAAAAACTATGGCTACACCTTC.

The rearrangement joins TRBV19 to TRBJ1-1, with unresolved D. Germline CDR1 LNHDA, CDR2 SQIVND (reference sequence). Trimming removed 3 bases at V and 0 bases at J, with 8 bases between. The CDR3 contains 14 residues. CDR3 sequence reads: CASSIAGLNTEAFF. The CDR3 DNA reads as TGTGCCAGTAGTATTGCGGGGTTGAACACTGAAGCTTTCTTT.

CDR3 DNA: TGTGCCAGTAGCACCGGGTCTGGCTCTGGGGCCAACGTCCTGACTTTC. Protein sequence: CASSTGSGSGANVLTF. V and J are TRBV19 and TRBJ2-6; D is undetermined. CDR1 and CDR2 from the germline V gene are LNHDA and SQIVND (reference sequence). Deletions cut 6 bases from V and 0 bases from J, with 12 bases between. This CDR3 is 16 amino acids long. The full variable domain, in which reference TRBV19 and TRBJ2-6 provide the parts outside the CDR3, is DGGITQSPKYLFRKEGQNVTLSCEQNLNHDAMYWYRQDPGQGLRLIYYSQIVNDFQKGDIAEGYSVSREKKESFPLTVTSAQKNPTAFYLCASSTGSGSGANVLTFGAGSRLTVL.

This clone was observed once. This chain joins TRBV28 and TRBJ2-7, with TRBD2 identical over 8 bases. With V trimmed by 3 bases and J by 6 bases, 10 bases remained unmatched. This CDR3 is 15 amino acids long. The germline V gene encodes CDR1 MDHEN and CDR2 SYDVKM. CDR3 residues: CASSFLFSGAGEQYF. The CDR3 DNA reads TGTGCCAGCAGTTTCCTTTTTAGCGGGGCAGGCGAGCAGTACTTC.